This T cell receptor beta chain was found in a study of T cell repertoires in cytomegalovirus infection. Study-wide context: CMV epitopes that were recently identified and HLA-C-restricted were used alongside well-studied HLA-B-restricted ones. Indications came from public TCR beta signatures; they pointed to CMV infection and to a matching HLA type.

On this clonotype itself: What it binds is not known.

CDR1 and CDR2 from the germline V gene are SNHLY and FYNNEI. The CDR3 contains 16 residues. V was clipped by 7 bases and J by 0 bases; unmatched bases: 9. TCRdb used MiXCR to reprocess the reads, holding one entry per CDR3 protein. The sample yields approximately 730,000 distinct CDR3 sequences, about 29% seen once. Study findings and constraints: Public TCR beta family frequency separated CMV-and-HLA carriers, including in an independent cohort. HLA-C-restricted CMV clonotypes gave the most frequent clonotype in two of eight donors.

The sequences come from cultured CD8+ T cells from PBMCs, collected from culture after CMV antigen stimulation. This TCR came from a human donor in good health (CMV status not recorded). Some clones in this sample may be carry-over from other donors' samples. The chain joins TRBV2 to TRBJ2-3; 8 bases line up with TRBD2. CDR3 sequence reads: CASIFGLAHSTDTQYF. CDR3 DNA: TGTGCCAGCATCTTCGGACTAGCACATAGCACAGATACGCAGTATTTT.